The clone carrying this TCR beta chain showed up just a few times. Extraction also yielded germline DNA, while blood RNA was obtained from unsorted whole blood. The data are from a study of tumor-infiltrating lymphocytes in primary liver carcinoma. Total RNA (around 500 ng) served as template for TCR beta cDNA synthesis primed by a constant-region primer. Three-round nested multiplex PCR performed with slightly modified ARM-PCR produced the TCR beta libraries. TCRdb called the multiplex PCR reads again in MiXCR, with one record for every CDR3 protein. The sample consists of approximately 300,000 distinct CDR3 sequences, approximately 65% of them appearing once. Sequences were obtained from peripheral blood. The sequence came from a man aged 35-49 years with primary liver carcinoma and hepatitis B virus infection.

CDR3 in DNA: TGTGCCAGCAGTTTGGGGCAGGGGACTGGTAATGAGCAGTTCTTC. Protein product: CASSLGQGTGNEQFF. V usage is TRBV12-3 or TRBV12-4 and J usage is TRBJ2-1, with D perhaps assigned TRBD1 or TRBD2 (6 bases each). This CDR3 contains 15 residues. V lost 3 bases, J lost 7 bases, and 16 bases lay in between.